This TCR beta chain was recovered during a study of cytomegalovirus exposure and HLA in healthy donors (dated by TCRdb to the late 2010s). Regarding the complete study: An earlier analysis of several hundred of the donors reported 250 to 300 Gb of sequence data and approximately 120 million unique TCR beta sequences obtained from about 200 million T cells. Using immunosequencing, the study profiled T cell repertoires from some 670 subjects and related those repertoires to cytomegalovirus serostatus. Rather than using new phenotypic data, the later analysis identified candidate immune exposures from TCR beta sequences and from how often those sequences occurred across donors. Among around 400 genotyped donors of the cohort, an average of approximately 240,000 unique TCR beta nucleotide sequences were sequenced per donor, around a sixth of them non-productive. Of the roughly 390 genotyped donors, 80% to 90% were placed in the genetic ancestry cluster associated with self-reported Caucasian donors. Alongside the repertoire data, information on donor age, sex, ethnicity and CMV serostatus was compiled. A later genetic analysis used genome-wide SNP genotypes for about three fifths of the 666 donors, treating that subset as a discovery cohort. To predict cytomegalovirus infection status, the study combined high-throughput TCR immunosequencing, statistical association of individual TCRs with disease status, and machine learning. Four or five DR-DQ haplotypes were treated as single units for association and clustering because of strong linkage in the cohort. The study aimed to test whether cataloging public T cell receptors could reveal signatures of past pathogen exposure. Every discovery cohort repertoire had been produced on one sequencing platform. The number of donors typed differed by locus, with 629-630 for A, B, C, DRB1 and DQB1, more than 500 for DQA1, about 610 for DPA1, and over 400 for DPB1. Besides the first cohort of some 670 subjects, a separate validation cohort made up of 120 different subjects was used. A later analysis re-analyzed previously published TCR beta repertoires from hundreds of donors and added high-resolution HLA genotyping to study TCR occurrence patterns. An earlier analysis of approximately 580 of the donors used high-throughput TCR beta sequencing to judge whether each TCR beta V gene segment behaved as functional or pseudogenic. Class I and class II HLA loci were covered by the typing at four-digit resolution. Approximately 310 gigabases of sequencing data and 70 million to 85 million unique TCR sequences were included in an early release covering about 620 HLA-typed donors. Study-level results and caveats: Fewer than 20 rarely observed V segments, including chromosome 9 orphons, were excluded from the earlier analysis of several hundred of the donors because counts were too low. The sequencing pipeline was judged likely to have produced a cluster of highly shared sequence variants as a technical artifact. Most TCR sequences were observed very rarely across donors, whereas some public TCRs were present in many individuals. Assigning TCR associations to individual alleles was difficult when HLA alleles, especially DR and DQ, strongly co-occurred. Sequencing depth was assumed to be roughly uniform across donors in the presence/absence analyses, though that assumption may not hold. Cytomegalovirus status was reported to be diagnosed by the classifier with high specificity and sensitivity in both the original and validation cohorts. Some IMGT-functional V segments, including TRBV6-2 and TRBV6-3, could not be told apart with the 87-base-pair reads, so those segments were excluded. Several of the top co-occurrence clusters appeared to be linked to parvovirus B19, influenza, CMV and Epstein-Barr virus, according to a later analysis. A few of the identified cytomegalovirus-associated TCR beta chains were confirmed in vitro to be specific for cytomegalovirus antigens. Because HLA typing was unavailable for some donors at each locus, only the typed subset was used in association tests. The cohort was sequenced for TCR beta chains only, and without alpha or paired-chain data the features that could be detected were limited. Compared with equally common non-associated chains, HLA-associated TCR beta chains in a later analysis were more clonally expanded and had lower generation probabilities. Compared with the roughly 670-donor mean, donors in an Asian-associated ancestry cluster had fewer N-insertions in productive TCRs, according to a later genetic analysis. Most CMV-associated TCR beta chains appeared to be HLA-restricted in a later analysis, and the HLA associations seemed to be driven largely by CMV exposure. A further reported finding was that TCR beta sequences accurately predicted the HLA-A and HLA-B alleles for most subjects in the first cohort. A later analysis associated approximately 17,000 TCR beta sequences with specific HLA alleles at a false discovery rate of 0.05. V-gene and J-gene trimming of TCR beta chains was associated with a missense DCLRE1C variant in a later genetic analysis, and the association was replicated in an independent cohort. In a later analysis, TCR association rates were found to vary across HLA loci, with the most associated TCRs seen for DRB1 alleles and the fewest for HLA-C alleles. The authors suggested that the approach could potentially be extended to other disease states and immunological phenotypes. Linkage disequilibrium might explain the correlated functional status among segregating V segments, but an unknown experimental factor could not be ruled out. In the study, around 160 TCR beta chains were listed as associated with cytomegalovirus. For the cohort, immune exposure information was limited to CMV serostatus. In an earlier analysis of around 600 of the donors, most TCR beta V segments were observed in productive rearrangements about 90% or about 30% of the time, broadly matching IMGT annotations.

The CDR3 numbers 16 residues from cysteine through phenylalanine. The read is trimmed to its CDR3 DNA, 48 bases read in frame from base 1. V is cut by 1 base and J by 8 bases, and the space between the germline ends is 18 bases. Looking up the germline V gene yields CDR1 SGHAT and CDR2 FQNNGV. Remarks on this clone: Its antigen is still unknown. No base qualities exist here, and no much larger clone lies one base off it.

The protocol used for the library was the immunoSEQ multiplex PCR assay. For the multiplex PCR, a mixture combining 60 forward primers for TCR Vbeta segments and 13 reverse primers for TCR Jbeta segments was used. The CDR3 region of rearranged TCR beta genes was amplified from genomic DNA by a multiplex PCR assay. The amplified TCR beta libraries were sequenced on the Illumina HiSeq System as 87-base-pair reads. Regarding the original processing steps: A later analysis tallied 70 million to 100 million unique TCR beta chains across the 666 repertoires, and around 12 million of those chains were shared by two or more donors. To remove PCR and sequencing errors, raw reads were error-corrected and collapsed into unique sequences using a nearest-neighbor algorithm that merged closely related sequences. Alignment of CDR3 sequences to IMGT reference sequences was used to assign V, D and J gene segments. For a sequence to be retained, a match of at least six nucleotides to both a V gene segment and a J gene segment was required. A rearrangement was called productive if the CDR3 had no stop codons and remained in frame with V and J, and every other rearrangement was called non-productive. Following IMGT convention, CDR3 was defined as the stretch from the second conserved V-encoded cysteine up to the conserved J-encoded phenylalanine. The earlier analysis of 550 to 650 of the donors excluded any sequence lacking an unambiguous match to a single V gene segment. In an earlier analysis of approximately 560 of the donors, a V segment was called functional when productive rearrangements were above 56.7%, and segregating when the standard deviation between donors exceeded 5%. A statistical classification framework was developed to diagnose cytomegalovirus status using the catalog of TCR beta chain sequences. V and J gene assignment, in a later analysis, came from comparing TCR nucleotide sequences with IMGT/GENE-DB human TR gene sequences. In a later analysis, CDR3 sequences and most-parsimonious VDJ recombination scenarios were assigned using the TCRdist pipeline. In a later analysis, each TCR beta chain was defined by its CDR3 amino acid sequence together with its V-gene family, and reads lacking a unique V-gene family were excluded. As a way to deal with suspected cross-contamination and a sequencing artifact, a later analysis dropped over 550 nucleotide sequences that were highly shared and had low generation probability. For each public chain, a later analysis derived a clonal expansion index from normalized ranks of inferred template counts within each repertoire. In a later analysis, generation probabilities were computed using a VDJ recombination model fitted to out-of-frame rearrangements, and the results were checked against IGoR. Hypergeometric tests were used in a later analysis to score TCR-TCR, TCR-HLA and TCR-CMV co-occurrence, with a repertoire-size bias correction applied to the TCR pairs. In a later analysis, false discovery rates were estimated by permuting HLA or CMV assignments 20 times. In a later analysis, co-occurring TCRs were grouped using DBSCAN, and TCRdist sequence similarity was added for clustering within HLA-allele-positive subsets. Repertoires with fewer than 30,000 or more than 120,000 public chains, plus five repertoires with anomalous nucleotide sharing, were excluded from co-occurrence clustering. TCRdb provides this immuneACCESS table in a form limited to in-frame rearrangements. Some clones are lacking; in checked studies, under half of them reflect an unresolved V gene, and why the rest are absent is not known. Clone size and the V and J calls come from that table; the DNA yielded D and trimming. The sample data list 93,000 or so clones, and 76% of these were observed just once. The top ten hold around 10% of the sample.

The cohort comprised hundreds of healthy bone marrow donors. At the time of sampling, all cohort members were nominally healthy, though unrecorded immune exposures were likely present. The donor tested CMV seropositive and was one of the 289 seropositive cohort members. Each donor provided a peripheral blood sample, and peripheral blood mononuclear cells were used for TCR beta sequencing. The Qiagen DNeasy Blood Extraction Kit was used to extract genomic DNA from the blood cell samples. In this chain, TRBV11-2 is recombined with TRBJ2-1; TRBD2 is a weak D gene call, 5 bases matching. Sequencing was done on a sample of PBMCs. This receptor was obtained from a woman aged 18-29 years in good health and CMV-seropositive. The DNA sequence follows: TGTGCCAGCAGCTTAGGGCCCGGGCTAGCATTCGATGAGCAGTTCTTC. Translation gives CASSLGPGLAFDEQFF.